The 6 T cell receptor beta chains below were found in one sample sequenced in a study of cytomegalovirus exposure and HLA in healthy donors. The study ran its PCR with 60 Vbeta and 13 Jbeta primers. Profiled with immunoSEQ multiplex PCR; TCRdb holds only in-frame clones, not every one. The sample shows some 130,000 clones, 77% of them seen only once. Sequencing was performed on PBMCs. The receptors here all came from a male donor in good health and CMV-seropositive.

This clone appeared a single time. The V call is TRBV6-1, the J call TRBJ2-7, with 7 bases fitting TRBD1. V shed 6 bases, J shed 4 bases, and the junction held 9 bases outside the gene matches. This CDR3 has 14 residues. Germline loops: CDR1 MNHNS, CDR2 SASEGT. The CDR3 DNA follows: TGTGCCAGCAGACCCGGGACAGCTGGGTACGAGCAGTACTTC. Its translation is CASRPGTAGYEQYF.

The chain recombines TRBV28 with TRBJ2-5; 15 bases line up with TRBD2. The germline V gene has CDR1 MDHEN and CDR2 SYDVKM. CDR3 length: 16 residues. V lost 5 bases and J lost 5; bases outside the gene matches: 6. This CDR3 reads CASSTRTSGRGETQYF. The DNA of the CDR3 is TGTGCCAGCAGTACGAGGACTAGCGGGAGGGGGGAGACCCAGTACTTC.

V usage is TRBV29-1 and J usage is TRBJ2-7; D gene uncertain. This CDR3 spans 12 amino acids. The germline V gene has CDR1 SQVTM and CDR2 ANQGSEA. V dropped 4 bases and J dropped 7 bases, with 14 bases sitting between them. The CDR3, as DNA: TGCAGCGTTGGACTTATGGCCGGGGAGCAGTACTTC. Translating gives CSVGLMAGEQYF.

The chain carries TRBV5-5 and TRBJ1-1; D is perhaps TRBD1 (5 bases). Trimming removed 2 bases from V and 2 bases from J, with 22 bases in between. From germline, CDR1 is SGHKS and CDR2 YYEKEE (reference sequence). This CDR3 spans 18 amino acids. CDR3 coding DNA: TGTGCCAGCAGCTTTACATCAAACAGGACCCCGATTAACACTGAAGCTTTCTTT. Translation gives CASSFTSNRTPINTEAFF.

J is TRBJ2-7 and V is TRBV19; TRBD2 aligns across 10 bases. The CDR3 runs to 18 residues. Germline CDR1 and CDR2: LNHDA and SQIVND (reference sequence). The ends lost 3 bases at V and 2 bases at J; junction bases unmatched: 13. The DNA for the CDR3 is TGTGCCAGTAGTATTTACACTCCTAGCGGGAGACCCCCCTACGAGCAGTACTTC. Its protein product is CASSIYTPSGRPPYEQYF.

This clone appeared a few times. This chain links TRBV10-2 with TRBJ2-3; the match to TRBD2 covers 14 bases. Unmatched junction bases numbered 9, after V lost 5 bases and J lost 2 bases. The CDR3 has 18 residues. The V gene's germline CDR1 is WSHSY and CDR2 SAAADI. The CDR3 here is CASSNTRLAGGNTDTQYF. DNA of the CDR3: TGCGCCAGCAGTAACACACGACTAGCGGGAGGGAACACAGATACGCAGTATTTT.